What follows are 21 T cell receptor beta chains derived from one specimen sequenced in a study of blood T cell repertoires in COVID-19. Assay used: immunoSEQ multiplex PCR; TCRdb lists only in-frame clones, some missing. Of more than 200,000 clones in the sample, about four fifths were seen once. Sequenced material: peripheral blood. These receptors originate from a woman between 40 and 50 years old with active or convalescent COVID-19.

This CDR3 is CASTLLAAANEKLFF. As DNA, the CDR3 is TGTGCCAGCACCCTATTGGCGGCCGCTAATGAAAAACTGTTTTTT. The V call is TRBV2, the J call TRBJ1-4; D is uncertain. Trimming took off 7 bases at V and 3 bases at J, with 15 bases between the two ends. The CDR3 consists of 15 residues. Germline CDR1 SNHLY, CDR2 FYNNEI.

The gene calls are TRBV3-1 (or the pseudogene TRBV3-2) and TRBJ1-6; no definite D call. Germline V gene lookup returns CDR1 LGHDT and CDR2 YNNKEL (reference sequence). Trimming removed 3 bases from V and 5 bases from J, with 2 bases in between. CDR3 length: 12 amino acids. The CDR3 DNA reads TGTGCCAGCAGCCACAATAATTCACCCCTCCACTTT. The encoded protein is CASSHNNSPLHF.

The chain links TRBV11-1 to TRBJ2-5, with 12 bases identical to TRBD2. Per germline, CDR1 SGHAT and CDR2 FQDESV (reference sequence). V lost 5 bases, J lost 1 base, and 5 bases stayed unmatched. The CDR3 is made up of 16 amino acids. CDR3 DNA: TGTGCCAGCAGCGCCCGGACTAGCGGGGCCCAAGAGACCCAGTACTTC. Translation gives CASSARTSGAQETQYF. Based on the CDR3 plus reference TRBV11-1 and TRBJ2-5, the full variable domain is EAEVAQSPRYKITEKSQAVAFWCDPISGHATLYWYRQILGQGPELLVQFQDESVVDDSQLPKDRFSAERLKGVDSTLKIQPAELGDSAMYLCASSARTSGAQETQYFGPGTRLLVL.

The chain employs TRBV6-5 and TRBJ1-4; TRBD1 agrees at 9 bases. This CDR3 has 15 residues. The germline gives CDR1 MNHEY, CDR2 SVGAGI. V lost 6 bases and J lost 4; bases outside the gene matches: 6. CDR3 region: CASRDTGGLNEKLFF. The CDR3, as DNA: TGTGCCAGCAGGGATACAGGGGGCCTTAATGAAAAACTGTTTTTT.

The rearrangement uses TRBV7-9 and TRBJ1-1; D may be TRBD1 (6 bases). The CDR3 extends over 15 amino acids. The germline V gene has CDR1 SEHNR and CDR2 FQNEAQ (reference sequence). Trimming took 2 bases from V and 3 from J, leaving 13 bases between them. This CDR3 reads CASSLILGADTEAFF. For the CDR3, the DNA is TGTGCCAGCAGCTTAATACTGGGGGCTGACACTGAAGCTTTCTTT.

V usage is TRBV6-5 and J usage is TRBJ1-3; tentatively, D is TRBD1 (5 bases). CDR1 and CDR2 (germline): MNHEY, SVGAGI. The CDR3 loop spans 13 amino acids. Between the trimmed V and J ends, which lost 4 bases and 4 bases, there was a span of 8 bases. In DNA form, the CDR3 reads TGTGCCAGCAGTTTCCGGACAGGAAACACCATATATTTT. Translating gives CASSFRTGNTIYF.

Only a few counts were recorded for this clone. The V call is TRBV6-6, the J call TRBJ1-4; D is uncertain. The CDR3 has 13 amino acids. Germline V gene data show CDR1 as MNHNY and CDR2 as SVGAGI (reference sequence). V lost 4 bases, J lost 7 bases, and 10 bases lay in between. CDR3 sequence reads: CASSSREVEKLFF. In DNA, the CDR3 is TGTGCCAGCAGTTCAAGAGAAGTTGAAAAACTGTTTTTT.

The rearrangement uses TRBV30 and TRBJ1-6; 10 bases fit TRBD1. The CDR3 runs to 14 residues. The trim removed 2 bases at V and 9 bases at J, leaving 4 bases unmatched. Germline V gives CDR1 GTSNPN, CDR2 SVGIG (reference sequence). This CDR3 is CAWSWDRGVSPLHF. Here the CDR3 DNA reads TGTGCCTGGAGTTGGGACAGGGGAGTTTCACCCCTCCACTTT.

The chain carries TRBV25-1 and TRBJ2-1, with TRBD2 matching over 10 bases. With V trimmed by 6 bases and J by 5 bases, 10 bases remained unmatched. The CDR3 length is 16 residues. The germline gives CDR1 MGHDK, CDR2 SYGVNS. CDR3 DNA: TGTGCCAGCAGGGGGGCTAGCGGGAGTAGGGACAATGAGCAGTTCTTC. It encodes CASRGASGSRDNEQFF.

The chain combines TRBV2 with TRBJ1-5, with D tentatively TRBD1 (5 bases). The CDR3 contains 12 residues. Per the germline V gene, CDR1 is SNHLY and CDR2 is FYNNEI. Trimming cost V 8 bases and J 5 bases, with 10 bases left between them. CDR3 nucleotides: TGTGCCAGCGGGGCTGCTTATCAGCCCCAGCATTTT. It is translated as CASGAAYQPQHF.

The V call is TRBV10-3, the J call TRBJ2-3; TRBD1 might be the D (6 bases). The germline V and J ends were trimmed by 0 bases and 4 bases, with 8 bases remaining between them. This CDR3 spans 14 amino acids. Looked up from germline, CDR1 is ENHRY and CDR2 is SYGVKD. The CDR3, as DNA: TGTGCCATCAGTGAGTCCACAGGGTCAGATACGCAGTATTTT. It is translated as CAISESTGSDTQYF.

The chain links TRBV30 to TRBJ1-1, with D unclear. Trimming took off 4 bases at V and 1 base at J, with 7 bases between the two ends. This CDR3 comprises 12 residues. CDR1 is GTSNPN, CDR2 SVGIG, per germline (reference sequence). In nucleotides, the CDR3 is TGTGCCTGGACGAGTGGGAACACTGAAGCTTTCTTT. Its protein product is CAWTSGNTEAFF.

The chain's CDR3 is CASSPGGGLDYGYTF. DNA of the CDR3: TGTGCCAGCTCACCAGGAGGAGGACTGGACTATGGCTACACCTTC. V is TRBV18 and J is TRBJ1-2; D uncertain. The CDR3 covers 15 residues. With 2 bases removed from V and 3 bases from J, the gap between germline ends came to 13 bases. Germline values: CDR1 KGHSH, CDR2 LQKENI.

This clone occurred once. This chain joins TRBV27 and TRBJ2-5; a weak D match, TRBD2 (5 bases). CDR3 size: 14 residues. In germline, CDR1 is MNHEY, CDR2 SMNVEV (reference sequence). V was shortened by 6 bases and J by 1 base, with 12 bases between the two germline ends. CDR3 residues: CASSSTNFQETQYF. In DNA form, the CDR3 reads TGTGCCAGCAGCTCGACTAACTTCCAAGAGACCCAGTACTTC.

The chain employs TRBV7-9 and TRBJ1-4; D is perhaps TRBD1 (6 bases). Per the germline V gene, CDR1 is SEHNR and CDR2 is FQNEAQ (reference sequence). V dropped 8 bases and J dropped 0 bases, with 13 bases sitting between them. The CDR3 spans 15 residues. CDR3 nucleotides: TGTGCCAGCGTCCCTTCAGGGGCAACTAATGAAAAACTGTTTTTT. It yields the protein CASVPSGATNEKLFF.

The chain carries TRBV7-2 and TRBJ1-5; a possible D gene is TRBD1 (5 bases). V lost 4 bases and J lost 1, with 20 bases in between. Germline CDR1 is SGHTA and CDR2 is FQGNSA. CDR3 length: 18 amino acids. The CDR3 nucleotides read TGTGCCAGCAGCTGGGGGGACGGAAATCAAGGGAGCAATCAGCCCCAGCATTTT. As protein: CASSWGDGNQGSNQPQHF.

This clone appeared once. CDR3 bases: TGTGCCAGCAGTGAAGGGGGTTACGAGCAGTACTTC. Encoded protein: CASSEGGYEQYF. The chain combines TRBV12-3 or TRBV12-4 with TRBJ2-7; a possible D gene is TRBD1 (6 bases). The V gene lost 5 bases and the J gene lost 4 bases, with 9 bases spanning the gap. The CDR3 covers 12 residues.

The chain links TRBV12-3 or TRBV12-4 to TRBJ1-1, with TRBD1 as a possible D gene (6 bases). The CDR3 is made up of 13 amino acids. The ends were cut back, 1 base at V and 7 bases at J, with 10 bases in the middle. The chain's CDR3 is CASSLVPTGEAFF. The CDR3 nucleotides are TGTGCCAGCAGTTTAGTTCCGACAGGTGAAGCTTTCTTT.

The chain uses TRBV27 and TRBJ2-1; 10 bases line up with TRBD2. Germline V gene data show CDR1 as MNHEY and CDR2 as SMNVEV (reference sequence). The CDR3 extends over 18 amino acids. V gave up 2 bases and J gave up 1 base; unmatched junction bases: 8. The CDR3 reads CASSLSSGGTRSYNEQFF. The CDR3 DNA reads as TGTGCCAGCAGTTTAAGTAGCGGGGGGACCCGGTCCTACAATGAGCAGTTCTTC.

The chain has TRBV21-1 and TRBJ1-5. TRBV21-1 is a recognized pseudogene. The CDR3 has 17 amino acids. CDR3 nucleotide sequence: TGTGCCTTCCATAGGGCCTCACAGAATTGGGGGGACCAGCCCCAGCATTTT. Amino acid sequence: CAFHRASQNWGDQPQHF.

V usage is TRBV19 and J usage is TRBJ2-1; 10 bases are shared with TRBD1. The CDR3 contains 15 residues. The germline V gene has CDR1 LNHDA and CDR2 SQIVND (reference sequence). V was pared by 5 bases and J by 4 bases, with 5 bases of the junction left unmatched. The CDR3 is CASSPGQGRYNEQFF. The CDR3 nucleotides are TGTGCCAGTAGTCCGGGACAGGGGAGATACAATGAGCAGTTCTTC.